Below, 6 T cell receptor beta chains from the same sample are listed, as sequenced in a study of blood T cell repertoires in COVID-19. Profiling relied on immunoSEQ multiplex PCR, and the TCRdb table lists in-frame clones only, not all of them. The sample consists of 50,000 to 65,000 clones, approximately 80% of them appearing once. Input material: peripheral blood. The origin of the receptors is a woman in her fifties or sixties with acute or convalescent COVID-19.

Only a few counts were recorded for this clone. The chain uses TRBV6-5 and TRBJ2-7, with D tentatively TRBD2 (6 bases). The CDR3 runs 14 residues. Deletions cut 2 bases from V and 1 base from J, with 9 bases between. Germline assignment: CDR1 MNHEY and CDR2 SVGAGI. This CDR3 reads CASSYDGGSYEQYF. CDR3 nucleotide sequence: TGTGCCAGCAGTTACGACGGGGGTTCCTACGAGCAGTACTTC.

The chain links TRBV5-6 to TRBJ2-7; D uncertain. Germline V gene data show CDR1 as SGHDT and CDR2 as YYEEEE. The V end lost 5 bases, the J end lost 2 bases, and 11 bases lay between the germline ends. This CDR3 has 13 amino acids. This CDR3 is CASSTSAAYEQYF. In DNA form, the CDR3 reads TGTGCCAGCAGTACGAGCGCGGCCTACGAGCAGTACTTC.

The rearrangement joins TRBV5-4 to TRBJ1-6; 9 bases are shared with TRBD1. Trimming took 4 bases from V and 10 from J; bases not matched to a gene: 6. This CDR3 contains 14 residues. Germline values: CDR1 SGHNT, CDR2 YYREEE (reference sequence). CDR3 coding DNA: TGTGCCAGCAGCCCCAACAGGGGGCGATCACCCCTCCACTTT. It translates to CASSPNRGRSPLHF.

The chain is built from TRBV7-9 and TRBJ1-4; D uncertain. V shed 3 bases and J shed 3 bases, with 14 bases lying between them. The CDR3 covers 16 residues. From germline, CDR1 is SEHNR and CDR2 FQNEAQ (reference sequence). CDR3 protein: CASSFHAGMANEKLFF. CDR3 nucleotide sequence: TGTGCCAGCAGCTTCCACGCGGGAATGGCTAATGAAAAACTGTTTTTT.

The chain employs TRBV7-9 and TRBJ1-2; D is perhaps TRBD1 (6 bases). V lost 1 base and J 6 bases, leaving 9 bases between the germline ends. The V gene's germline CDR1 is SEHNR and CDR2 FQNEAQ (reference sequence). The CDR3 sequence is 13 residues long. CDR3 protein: CASSLGSGDGYTF. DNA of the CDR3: TGTGCCAGCAGCTTAGGGTCAGGGGATGGCTACACCTTC.

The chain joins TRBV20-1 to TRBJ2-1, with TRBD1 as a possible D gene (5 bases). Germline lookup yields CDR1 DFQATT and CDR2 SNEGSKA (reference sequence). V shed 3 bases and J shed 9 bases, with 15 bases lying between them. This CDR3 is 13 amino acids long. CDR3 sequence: CSASSFRAGEQFF. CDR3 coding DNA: TGCAGTGCTAGTAGCTTCAGGGCCGGTGAGCAGTTCTTC.